This T cell receptor beta chain was retrieved from a study of blood T cell repertoires in COVID-19. The trim removed 3 bases at V and 2 bases at J, leaving 4 bases unmatched. Germline CDR1 is KGHSH and CDR2 is LQKENI. This CDR3 comprises 15 residues. Study members were between 18 and 89 years old and lived in 24 US regions. In assigning cohorts, the study relied on participant-reported clinical history. The method was immunoSEQ multiplex PCR; TCRdb's version includes in-frame clones alone and lacks a portion of them. The table has 150,000 or so clones, around four fifths seen once. Sequencing input: PBMCs or T cells enriched from blood (not recorded which). This TCR was recovered from a woman aged 55-69 years who had recovered from COVID-19. V is TRBV18 and J is TRBJ2-5; 9 nucleotides agree with TRBD1. The CDR3 sequence is CASSPRQGEQETQYF. The CDR3 DNA sequence: TGTGCCAGCTCACCCCGACAGGGGGAACAAGAGACCCAGTACTTC.